This T cell receptor (beta chain) comes out of a study of blood T cell repertoires in COVID-19. At the level of the study: Acute and convalescent COVID-19 specimens originated in the United States, Italy and Spain. The cDNA or gDNA used as material had been derived from T cells, B-cell-depleted T cells, or PBMCs.

Those enrolled in Seattle joined during active infection and were followed longitudinally afterward. TCRdb's copy holds only in-frame clones and misses some; the assay was immunoSEQ multiplex PCR. The sample yields 250,000 to 350,000 clones, under 85% seen once. This clone was seen repeatedly, ten times or more. Sequencing used peripheral blood. The sequence derives from a human donor with COVID-19, enrolled during active disease. The donor label of this sample is uncertain.

CDR3 sequence reads: CASSLSSSGGGEQYF. CDR3 coding DNA: TGTGCCAGCAGTTTATCCTCTAGCGGGGGAGGCGAGCAGTACTTC. The chain uses TRBV28 and TRBJ2-7; 10 nucleotides line up with TRBD2. The CDR3 is made up of 15 amino acids. After removal of 1 base from V and 6 bases from J, the junction contained 6 bases not matched to a gene. Germline loops: CDR1 MDHEN, CDR2 SYDVKM. Full variable domain (rest looked up from reference TRBV28 and TRBJ2-7): DVKVTQSSRYLVKRTGEKVFLECVQDMDHENMFWYRQDPGLGLRLIYFSYDVKMKEKGDIPEGYSVSREKKERFSLILESASTNQTSMYLCASSLSSSGGGEQYFGPGTRLTVT.